This TCR beta chain came from a study of blood T cell repertoires in COVID-19. This table comes from immunoSEQ multiplex PCR, and its TCRdb copy is limited to in-frame clones, with some not included. The table includes tens of thousands of clones, about 87% detected once. From germline, CDR1 is LNHNV and CDR2 YYDKDF (reference sequence). The J segment lost 2 bases and the V segment lost 5 bases, leaving 5 bases of the junction unmatched. The CDR3 extends over 15 amino acids. The receptor was derived from a woman of 80 years or more with acute or convalescent COVID-19. Source material: peripheral blood. V and J are TRBV15 and TRBJ1-2; TRBD1 aligns across 10 bases. In nucleotides, the CDR3 is TGTGCCACCAGCTTCCTGACAGGGGGCAACTATGGCTACACCTTC. It translates to CATSFLTGGNYGYTF.